Shown below are 3 T cell receptor beta chains from a single sample sequenced in a study of CD8 T cells in Susac syndrome. When the RNA was reverse transcribed, random hexamers were used with an input of about 0.5 to 1 ug. TCRdb recomputed calls from the immunoSEQ multiplex PCR reads with MiXCR, one row per CDR3 protein. The sample has 150,000 to 200,000 distinct CDR3 sequences; roughly 93% are singletons. Sample: CD4+ T cells from PBMCs. These TCRs come from a human donor in good health.

The V gene is TRBV12-3 or TRBV12-4, the J gene TRBJ1-6, with D unclear. The CDR3 runs to 14 residues. Trimming shortened V by 3 bases and J by 6 bases, and 9 bases separated the two germline ends. The CDR3 sequence: CASSFSSANSPLHF. CDR3 nucleotides: TGTGCCAGCAGTTTCAGCAGCGCTAATTCACCCCTCCACTTT.

The CDR3 reads CASSWAGGGNQPQHF. The CDR3 bases are TGTGCCAGTAGTTGGGCAGGGGGAGGCAATCAGCCCCAGCATTTT. The chain joins TRBV19 to TRBJ1-5; TRBD1 aligns across 7 bases. Losses at the gene ends were 5 bases for V and 2 bases for J; bases not matched to a gene: 6. Germline loops: CDR1 LNHDA, CDR2 SQIVND (reference sequence). This CDR3 spans 15 amino acids.

The count of this clonotype is one. The gene calls are TRBV7-3 and TRBJ2-4; possible D gene TRBD2, 5 bases. Germline V gene sequence: CDR1 SGHTA, CDR2 FQGTGA. V lost 3 bases and J lost 8, with 11 bases in between. The CDR3 runs 13 residues. CDR3 amino acids: CASSLRERDIQYF. In nucleotides, the CDR3 is TGTGCCAGCAGCTTGAGGGAGAGGGACATTCAGTACTTC.